In its sample, the clone carrying this TCR beta chain was seen once. The data belong to a study of OX40 agonist ivuxolimab in advanced cancers. Overall study context: Every 2 weeks, ivuxolimab was infused into the patients intravenously at between 0.01 and 10 mg/kg. Partial responses occurred in Three dose-escalation patients, one with hepatocellular carcinoma and two with cutaneous melanoma.

Assay: immunoSEQ multiplex PCR; the TCRdb copy retains only in-frame clones and omits some. The sample lists more than 60,000 clones; over 80% were seen once. Germline CDR1 reads SQVTM; CDR2 reads ANQGSEA. This CDR3 is built from 11 residues. The V end lost 4 bases, the J end lost 14 bases, and 12 bases lay between the germline ends. The specimen comprised CD4+ or CD8+ T cells sorted from blood, sampled in a trial of the OX40 agonist ivuxolimab. This chain joins TRBV29-1 and TRBJ1-6; D unresolved. This sequence was found in an adult with an advanced solid tumor such as melanoma, head and neck, liver or kidney cancer. CDR3 nucleotide sequence: TGCAGCGTTGTATTAATGGGCACCCTCCACTTT. Translation: CSVVLMGTLHF.